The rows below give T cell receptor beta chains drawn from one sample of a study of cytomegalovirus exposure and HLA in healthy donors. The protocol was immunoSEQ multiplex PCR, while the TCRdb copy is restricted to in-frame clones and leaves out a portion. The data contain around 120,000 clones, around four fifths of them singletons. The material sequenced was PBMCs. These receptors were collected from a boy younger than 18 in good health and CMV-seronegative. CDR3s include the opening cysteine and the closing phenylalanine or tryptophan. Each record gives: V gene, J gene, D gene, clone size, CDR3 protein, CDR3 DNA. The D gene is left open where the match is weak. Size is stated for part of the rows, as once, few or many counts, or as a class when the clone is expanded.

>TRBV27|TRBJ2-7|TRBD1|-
CASRSGQGGDEQYF
TGTGCCAGCAGGTCAGGACAGGGGGGCGACGAGCAGTACTTC
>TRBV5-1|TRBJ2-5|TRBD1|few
CASSLRQGGETQYF
TGCGCCAGCAGCTTGAGACAGGGGGGGGAGACCCAGTACTTC
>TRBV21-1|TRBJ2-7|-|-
CASRLPSGPPRDEQYF
TGTGCCAGCAGGTTGCCTTCAGGCCCCCCCCGCGACGAGCAGTACTTC
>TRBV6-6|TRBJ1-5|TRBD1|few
CASTGQGIRNQPQHF
TGTGCCAGCACTGGACAGGGTATCCGCAATCAGCCCCAGCATTTT
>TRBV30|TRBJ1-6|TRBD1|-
CAWSARDSLYSPLHF
TGTGCCTGGAGTGCCCGGGACAGCCTCTATTCACCCCTCCACTTT
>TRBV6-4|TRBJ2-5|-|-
CASSEEGGWTQYF
TGTGCCAGCAGTGAAGAGGGGGGGTGGACCCAGTACTTC
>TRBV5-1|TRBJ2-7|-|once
CASSFTPTGIPENEQYF
TGCGCCAGCAGCTTTACTCCAACCGGGATCCCCGAGAACGAGCAGTACTTC
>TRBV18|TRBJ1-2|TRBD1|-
CASSPKMMGQETSNYGYTF
TGTGCCAGCTCACCAAAGATGATGGGACAGGAGACTTCTAACTATGGCTACACCTTC
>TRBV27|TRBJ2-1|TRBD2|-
CASSPGLAPSHEQFF
TGTGCCAGCAGCCCGGGACTAGCGCCGTCGCATGAGCAGTTCTTC
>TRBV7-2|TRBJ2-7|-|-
CAIGFLAYEQYF
TGTGCCATCGGGTTTCTAGCCTACGAGCAGTACTTC
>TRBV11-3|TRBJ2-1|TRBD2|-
CASSPTTGTSGNSYNEQFF
TGTGCCAGCAGCCCTACGACCGGGACTAGCGGGAACTCCTACAATGAGCAGTTCTTC
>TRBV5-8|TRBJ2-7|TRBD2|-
CASSLGRTSYEQYF
TGTGCCAGCAGCTTGGGCCGGACTAGCTACGAGCAGTACTTC